This T cell receptor beta chain was sequenced during a study of blood T cell repertoires in COVID-19 (dated by TCRdb to between 2020 and 2021). With respect to the entire study: The collaborator samples originated in the United States, Italy and Spain and spanned the acute and convalescent phases of COVID-19. The prospective study material was composed of cDNA or gDNA derived from T cells, B-cell-depleted T cells, or PBMCs. Samples were obtained from the ongoing ImmuneRACE study (first 160 participants) and from over 1,000 subjects provided by 6 global collaborators. A de-identified subject ID, COVID-19 status, age in years and sex were almost always included in the sample metadata. The repertoires were made available in a free public database intended to serve as a resource for research on the immune response to SARS-CoV-2. Where HLA class I and class II types were available, the types were taken from metadata supplied by the sample provider, not from assay-based typing. The dataset comprised deeply sampled blood TCRbeta repertoires from subjects exposed to, actively infected with, or recovered from COVID-19. Paper-wide results and their limitations: The quantity of clinical and demographic metadata differed by source and by participant and was supplied without curation.

TCRbeta CDR3 regions were amplified from genomic DNA using the immunoSEQ Assay, a bias-controlled multiplex PCR. The original methods were these. The number of nucleated cells in each sample was estimated by amplification of reference gene primers within the assay. To quantify the absolute abundance of each unique TCRbeta CDR3 rearrangement, sequence reads were collapsed and filtered. For each sample, productive Simpson clonality was calculated as the square root of Simpson's diversity index across productive rearrangements. This is the immuneACCESS table as TCRdb keeps it, with only in-frame sequences that have V and J called. A part of the clones is gone; compared with another copy, unresolved V genes explain less than half, and the rest is unexplained. V, J and clone size were drawn from that table, and D and trimming were deduced from the DNA. The sample records 180,000 or so clones, approximately 85% of which are singletons. Of the sample, 9.8% falls within the top ten clones.

Whole blood was collected in K2EDTA tubes by collaborating institutions according to the institutions' own protocols. Collaborator samples were shipped for TCRbeta analysis as frozen whole blood, isolated PBMCs, or DNA extracted from either sample type. The germline V gene supplies CDR1 SGHRS and CDR2 YFSETQ. The CDR3 holds 14 amino acids from the cysteine to the phenylalanine. Only CDR3 DNA remains: 42 bases, in frame from the first base. V trim: 4 bases; J trim: 7 bases; unmatched bases: 11. In the case of this clone: Its antigen remains undetermined. One base away there is no much larger clone; base qualities are not given.

The sequenced sample was peripheral blood. The TCR comes from a woman aged 80 or older with acute or convalescent COVID-19. This sequence uses TRBV5-1 and TRBJ2-7, and 7 junctional nucleotides match TRBD1. DNA sequence: TGCGCCAGCAGCGCTACAGGGGTCCCTAGAGAGCAGTACTTC. This encodes CASSATGVPREQYF.